These T cell receptor beta chains were read from a single sample in a study of T-cell reconstitution after alpha-beta-depleted transplantation in children. TCRdb ran MiXCR on the PCR reads and lists one entry per CDR3 protein. The sample records about 190,000 distinct CDR3 sequences, approximately 12% being singletons. The specimen comprised PBMCs, sampled before TCRalphabeta/CD19-depleted stem cell transplant. Every receptor here comes from a boy aged 2 to 10 with acute myeloid leukemia, due to receive a stem cell transplant. The conserved cysteine and the conserved F or W are not part of the CDR3 here. The order of the fields is CDR3 length, V gene, J gene, CDR3 protein.

len: 11; v_gene: TRBV4-1; j_gene: TRBJ2-5; CDR3aa: ASSQVEWETQY
len: 16; v_gene: TRBV2; j_gene: TRBJ1-2; CDR3aa: ASIILRRTGPSNYGYT
len: 13; v_gene: TRBV20-1; j_gene: TRBJ2-2; CDR3aa: SATSQDPSQGELF
len: 13; v_gene: TRBV29-1; j_gene: TRBJ1-2; CDR3aa: SVEVRQAVSYGYT
len: 15; v_gene: TRBV28; j_gene: TRBJ1-5; CDR3aa: ASSSQGGGHSNQPQH
len: 9; v_gene: TRBV6-6; j_gene: TRBJ2-1; CDR3aa: ASTMLDEQF
len: 15; v_gene: TRBV27; j_gene: TRBJ1-2; CDR3aa: ASSLGISRFPNYGYT
len: 11; v_gene: TRBV3-1; j_gene: TRBJ1-1; CDR3aa: ASSQGGEGGAF
len: 12; v_gene: TRBV5-1; j_gene: TRBJ1-5; CDR3aa: ASSFYPGNQPQH
len: 14; v_gene: TRBV28; j_gene: TRBJ2-7; CDR3aa: ASSLYLSGSSYEQY
len: 13; v_gene: TRBV7-9; j_gene: TRBJ1-1; CDR3aa: ASSLGQPGLTEAF
len: 11; v_gene: TRBV7-7; j_gene: TRBJ2-2; CDR3aa: ASSSSPTGELF
len: 12; v_gene: TRBV29-1; j_gene: TRBJ2-1; CDR3aa: SVADQQTYNEQF
len: 11; v_gene: TRBV29-1; j_gene: TRBJ1-1; CDR3aa: SVGTFLNTEAF
len: 12; v_gene: TRBV6-5; j_gene: TRBJ1-5; CDR3aa: ASSYEGLFQPQH
len: 12; v_gene: TRBV29-1; j_gene: TRBJ2-3; CDR3aa: SVDGSGGTDTQY
len: 10; v_gene: TRBV7-9; j_gene: TRBJ2-1; CDR3aa: ASSLAKNEQF
len: 19; v_gene: TRBV28; j_gene: TRBJ2-1; CDR3aa: ASSPRLGTSGILLIRGEQF
len: 11; v_gene: TRBV5-1; j_gene: TRBJ2-2; CDR3aa: ASREMGTGELF
len: 11; v_gene: TRBV20-1; j_gene: TRBJ1-4; CDR3aa: SASPRLYEKLF
len: 10; v_gene: TRBV5-1; j_gene: TRBJ2-3; CDR3aa: ASSLVGDTQY
len: 14; v_gene: TRBV19; j_gene: TRBJ2-2; CDR3aa: ASQPGRRENTGELF
len: 11; v_gene: TRBV20-1; j_gene: TRBJ2-3; CDR3aa: SVLTASTDTQY
len: 12; v_gene: TRBV7-2; j_gene: TRBJ1-6; CDR3aa: ASSLGTAYSPLH
len: 15; v_gene: TRBV5-1; j_gene: TRBJ2-2; CDR3aa: ASSFPSGRRNTGELF
len: 13; v_gene: TRBV3-1; j_gene: TRBJ2-1; CDR3aa: ASTQWGAGGDEQF
len: 13; v_gene: TRBV7-2; j_gene: TRBJ2-2; CDR3aa: ASRLGREKSGELF
len: 13; v_gene: TRBV4-2; j_gene: TRBJ1-6; CDR3aa: ASSQDWGGNSPLH
len: 13; v_gene: TRBV2; j_gene: TRBJ2-7; CDR3aa: ASSGWGQVSYEQY
len: 12; v_gene: TRBV7-3; j_gene: TRBJ2-4; CDR3aa: ASSLGGGQNIQS
len: 13; v_gene: TRBV4-1; j_gene: TRBJ1-1; CDR3aa: ASSSLGQVHIEAF
len: 12; v_gene: TRBV5-8; j_gene: TRBJ2-7; CDR3aa: ASRLKGAAYEQY
len: 12; v_gene: TRBV9; j_gene: TRBJ2-1; CDR3aa: ASNRVGAYNEQF
len: 13; v_gene: TRBV12-3/TRBV12-4; j_gene: TRBJ2-1; CDR3aa: ASSLSALDYNEQF
len: 11; v_gene: TRBV20-1; j_gene: TRBJ1-4; CDR3aa: SAEGQSNEKLF
len: 12; v_gene: TRBV5-1; j_gene: TRBJ1-1; CDR3aa: ASSTVTGSTEAF
len: 14; v_gene: TRBV5-8; j_gene: TRBJ2-5; CDR3aa: ASSLNQPARPETQY
len: 11; v_gene: TRBV12-3/TRBV12-4; j_gene: TRBJ1-6; CDR3aa: ASSLAGDSPLH
len: 13; v_gene: TRBV5-4; j_gene: TRBJ2-3; CDR3aa: ASSAAGGSTDTQY
len: 11; v_gene: TRBV4-1; j_gene: TRBJ1-2; CDR3aa: ASSQERLYGYT
len: 12; v_gene: TRBV7-9; j_gene: TRBJ1-3; CDR3aa: ASWTGGSGNTIY
len: 14; v_gene: TRBV25-1; j_gene: TRBJ2-1; CDR3aa: ASSNQQREGYNEQF
len: 13; v_gene: TRBV5-1; j_gene: TRBJ2-1; CDR3aa: ASRTIAGERGGDF